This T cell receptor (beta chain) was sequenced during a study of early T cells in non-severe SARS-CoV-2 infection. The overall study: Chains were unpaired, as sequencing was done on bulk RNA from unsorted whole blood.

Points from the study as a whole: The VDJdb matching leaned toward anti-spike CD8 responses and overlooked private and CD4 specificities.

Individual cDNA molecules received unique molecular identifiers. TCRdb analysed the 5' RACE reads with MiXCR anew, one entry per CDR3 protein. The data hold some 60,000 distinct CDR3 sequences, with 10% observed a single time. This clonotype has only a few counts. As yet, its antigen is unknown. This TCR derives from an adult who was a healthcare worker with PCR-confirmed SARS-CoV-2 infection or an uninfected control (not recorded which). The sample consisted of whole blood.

In DNA, the CDR3 is TGCAGCGTTCGGACCGTACCTCAGGGGACCCCTCCTCCAAGCTCCTACAATGAGCAGTTCTTC. The encoded protein is CSVRTVPQGTPPPSSYNEQFF. This sequence joins TRBV29-1 and TRBJ2-1; possible D gene TRBD1, 6 bases. With 5 bases removed from V and 0 bases from J, the gap between germline ends came to 32 bases. CDR1 SQVTM and CDR2 ANQGSEA come from the germline V gene. This CDR3 has 21 residues.